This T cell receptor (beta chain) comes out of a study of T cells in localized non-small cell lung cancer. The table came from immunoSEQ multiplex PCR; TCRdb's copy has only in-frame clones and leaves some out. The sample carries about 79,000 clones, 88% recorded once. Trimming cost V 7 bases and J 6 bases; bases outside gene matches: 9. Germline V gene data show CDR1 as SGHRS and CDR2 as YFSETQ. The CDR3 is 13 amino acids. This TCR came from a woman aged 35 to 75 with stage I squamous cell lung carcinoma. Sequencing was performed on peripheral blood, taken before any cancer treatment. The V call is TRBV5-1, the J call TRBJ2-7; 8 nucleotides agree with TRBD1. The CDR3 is CASGQGAGGEQYF. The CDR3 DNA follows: TGCGCCAGCGGGCAGGGGGCAGGAGGCGAGCAGTACTTC.